This T cell receptor (beta chain) was observed in a study of CD8 T cells in ankylosing spondylitis. Regarding the study as a whole: It appeared that ankylosing spondylitis blood was characterized by a TCR beta motif of about eight highly homologous variants. Within matched ankylosing spondylitis synovial fluid, disease-linked clones were reportedly significantly enriched. Some motif variants had been reported before (in reactive arthritis synovial fluid and blood).

This clonotype was observed a few times. Its antigen is not identified. The CDR3 runs 15 residues. CDR1 and CDR2 from the germline V gene are MNHEY and SVGEGT. V lost 1 base and J lost 6; bases outside the gene matches: 6. In making TCR beta libraries, quantitative 5'-RACE with molecular barcodes was used. TCRdb passed the 5' RACE reads through MiXCR, listing each CDR3 protein once. The top ten clones hold less than 40% of a sample with approximately 16,000 distinct CDR3 sequences, less than 9.5% of them seen once. Source material: blood. V gene TRBV6-2 or TRBV6-3 combines with J gene TRBJ2-1; 7 bases are a match to TRBD2. The TCR was taken from a male donor with ankylosing spondylitis or in good health (not recorded which). Here the CDR3 reads CASSYLGGPPNEQFF. The CDR3 DNA reads TGTGCCAGCAGTTACTTGGGAGGGCCCCCCAATGAGCAGTTCTTC.